The rows below give T cell receptor beta chains drawn from one sample of a study of cytomegalovirus exposure and HLA in healthy donors. Clones were read by immunoSEQ multiplex PCR, and TCRdb kept only the in-frame ones, dropping some. The data show roughly 120,000 clones, with roughly 70% seen just once and roughly 0.92% held by the top ten. Sequences were obtained from PBMCs. Receptors were obtained from a young woman in good health and CMV-seronegative. Both conserved end residues are part of each CDR3.

TRBJ2-7 TRBV2 CASSSTTSSYEQYF
TRBJ1-2 TRBV30 CAWRGQGDGYTF
TRBJ1-1 TRBV27 CASSHSWQGREAFF
TRBJ1-1 TRBV29-1 CSVLDSGQGGYTEAFF
TRBJ2-3 TRBV19 CASSSRGGDTQYF
TRBJ2-4 TRBV11-2 CASSFPGVPLRRTIQYF
TRBJ2-1 TRBV6-7 CASRAGVIIYEQFF
TRBJ1-2 TRBV28 CASRGGEGNYGYTF
TRBJ2-6 TRBV6-5 CASGTEGSGANVLTF
TRBJ2-7 TRBV5-6 CASSGLAGAYEQYF
TRBJ1-1 TRBV18 CASSPQVQARVGDTEAFF
TRBJ2-2 TRBV7-8 CASSSQGDTGELFF
TRBJ2-7 TRBV5-1 CASSRAQGFDEQYF
TRBJ1-1 TRBV5-1 CASSSGGWNTEAFF
TRBJ1-1 TRBV19 CASSIGRTEAFF
TRBJ2-5 TRBV2 CASSGRLQETQYF
TRBJ1-1 TRBV30 CAWSGEIREAFF